This is a list of T cell receptor beta chains from one sample in a study of blood T cell repertoires in COVID-19. This table comes from immunoSEQ multiplex PCR, and its TCRdb copy is limited to in-frame clones, with some not included. This sample has about 75,000 clones; around 74% occur once, and the top ten carry just over 2.5%. What was sequenced was peripheral blood. The receptors come from a human donor with acute or convalescent COVID-19. The donor label of this sample is uncertain. The CDR3 runs from the conserved cysteine through the conserved F or W. The D gene is left open where the match is weak. Part of the rows lack a size; the others show once, few, many or a class for expanded clones.

v_call	j_call	d_call	clone_size	cdr3_nt	cdr3_aa
TRBV13	TRBJ1-1	NA	NA	TGTGCCAGCAGCTTAGGCAACAGGCCGACTGAAGCTTTCTTT	CASSLGNRPTEAFF
TRBV4-2	TRBJ1-1	NA	NA	TGTGCCAGCAGCCAAGTACAAGGGGTGCCTGAAGCTTTCTTT	CASSQVQGVPEAFF
TRBV5-6	TRBJ1-5	NA	NA	TGTGCCAGCAGCTTCCGTCAGCCCCAGCATTTT	CASSFRQPQHF
TRBV2	TRBJ1-5	NA	NA	TGTGCCAGCACAGGGGTCGGTCAGTCCCAGCATTTT	CASTGVGQSQHF
TRBV15	TRBJ1-1	NA	NA	TGTGCCACCAGCAGAGGGAGGGTGAACACTGAAGCTTTCTTT	CATSRGRVNTEAFF
TRBV12-3/TRBV12-4	TRBJ1-1	NA	NA	TGTGCCAGCAGTCCTACAGGGCCCCCTGAAGCTTTCTTT	CASSPTGPPEAFF
TRBV6-5	TRBJ1-4	NA	few	TGTGCCAGCAGTCCAGGGGTCAGGGCTAATGAAAAACTGTTTTTT	CASSPGVRANEKLFF
TRBV5-5	TRBJ2-7	NA	NA	TGTGCCAGCAGCCCGACAGGGAGCGGGAGCGGGACCTACGAGCAGTACTTC	CASSPTGSGSGTYEQYF
TRBV24-1	TRBJ1-5	NA	once	TGTGCCACCAGTGATTTCATGGCCCCTCAGCCCCAGCATTTT	CATSDFMAPQPQHF
TRBV6-5	TRBJ1-4	TRBD1	many	TGTGCCAGCACTACAGGGGCAGGGACTGAAAAACTGTTTTTT	CASTTGAGTEKLFF
TRBV5-5	TRBJ2-1	TRBD2	NA	TGTGCCAGCAGCTTGAGATATAGCGGGGGGGCCAAGAACAATGAGCAGTTCTTC	CASSLRYSGGAKNNEQFF
TRBV4-1	TRBJ1-1	TRBD1	NA	TGCGCCAGCAGCCAGCAGGGGGCTCCAGCTTTCTTT	CASSQQGAPAFF
TRBV11-2	TRBJ1-5	NA	few	TGTGCCAGCAGCATGAGCCCGAATCAGCCCCAGCATTTT	CASSMSPNQPQHF
TRBV28	TRBJ1-6	NA	NA	TGTGCCAGCAGGGCTAGCTCCTATAATTCACCCCTCCACTTT	CASRASSYNSPLHF
TRBV7-9	TRBJ1-4	NA	few	TGTGCCAGCACAAGGGGAACCAATGGTAACGAAAAACTGTTTTTT	CASTRGTNGNEKLFF
TRBV7-2	TRBJ2-5	TRBD2	NA	TGTGCCAGCAGCCCTGGGACTAGCGGGGGGACGCTCGGAGAGACCCAGTACTTC	CASSPGTSGGTLGETQYF
TRBV5-1	TRBJ2-3	TRBD2	NA	TGCGCCAGCAAAAGCGGGGACACAGATACGCAGTATTTT	CASKSGDTDTQYF
TRBV27	TRBJ2-2	NA	NA	TGTGCCAGCAGTTTGTACAGGGCCAACACCGGGGAGCTGTTTTTT	CASSLYRANTGELFF
TRBV28	TRBJ2-7	TRBD1	NA	TGTGCCAGCAGTGCCAGGAGACAGGGCTCCTACGAGCAGTACTTC	CASSARRQGSYEQYF
TRBV2	TRBJ2-5	NA	NA	TGTGCCAGCAAAGACACAGGGAGGGGAGAGACCCAGTACTTC	CASKDTGRGETQYF
TRBV30	TRBJ1-4	NA	NA	TGTGCCTGGAGAACGGTAGCTAATGAAAAACTGTTTTTT	CAWRTVANEKLFF
TRBV29-1	TRBJ2-2	TRBD1	NA	TGCAGCGCCGACAGGGGTGGGACCGGGGAGCTGTTTTTT	CSADRGGTGELFF
TRBV27	TRBJ2-2	TRBD1	NA	TGTGCCAGCAGGCCGTCAGGGGGGAACACCGGGGAGCTGTTTTTT	CASRPSGGNTGELFF
TRBV20-1	TRBJ2-2	NA	NA	TGCAGTGCTAGTGCCTCCTCGCGTGGGAGGAACACCGGGGAGCTGTTTTTT	CSASASSRGRNTGELFF
TRBV5-6	TRBJ1-2	NA	NA	TGTGCCAGCAGCTTGGCCTCCCCGGGGGGGGGCTATGGCTACACCTTC	CASSLASPGGGYGYTF
TRBV5-1	TRBJ2-2	NA	NA	TGCGCCAGCAGCCCCCAGCCCAGACAGACTCTGAACACCGGGGAGCTGTTTTTT	CASSPQPRQTLNTGELFF
TRBV7-9	TRBJ2-7	TRBD1	many	TGTGCCAGCAGCTTAGGGCGACAGGGCCCCGGGGCCTACGAGCAGTACTTC	CASSLGRQGPGAYEQYF
TRBV7-6	TRBJ2-5	NA	NA	TGTGCCAGCAGCTTATCGGAGACCCAGTACTTC	CASSLSETQYF
TRBV6-5	TRBJ2-1	NA	few	TGTGCCAGCGGCAGGCGCTCCTACAATGAGCAGTTCTTC	CASGRRSYNEQFF
TRBV5-1	TRBJ2-1	TRBD1	NA	TGCGCCAGCAGCCGACAGGGGAGTGGAGAGCAGTTCTTC	CASSRQGSGEQFF
TRBV7-9	TRBJ2-1	TRBD2	NA	TGTGCCAGCAGCTTCCCGGGACTAGCGGGGACCAATGAGCAGTTCTTC	CASSFPGLAGTNEQFF
TRBV4-1	TRBJ1-4	NA	NA	TGCGCCAGCAGCCAAGATCACGCAGGGCTTCCCGAAAAACTGTTTTTT	CASSQDHAGLPEKLFF
TRBV2	TRBJ2-7	TRBD2	NA	TGTGCCAGCAGTGAATCAGCGGGAGCGACCTACGAGCAGTACTTC	CASSESAGATYEQYF
TRBV7-2	TRBJ2-1	NA	few	TGTGCCAGCAGGGGGGGACCTAGCTCCTACAATGAGCAGTTCTTC	CASRGGPSSYNEQFF
TRBV2	TRBJ2-5	TRBD1	few	TGTGCCAGCTGCCCAACAGGGGGAGAGACCCAGTACTTC	CASCPTGGETQYF
TRBV7-8	TRBJ2-5	NA	once	TGTGCCAGCAGCCATTTGGCAGAAGAGACCCAGTACTTC	CASSHLAEETQYF
TRBV27	TRBJ2-3	NA	NA	TGTGCCAGCAGTATCCCGGACAGTTCGCAGTATTTT	CASSIPDSSQYF
TRBV3-1/TRBV3-2	TRBJ2-7	TRBD2	NA	TGTGCCAGCAGCTTACGGACTAGCGGATACGAGCAGTACTTC	CASSLRTSGYEQYF
TRBV10-2	TRBJ1-5	NA	NA	TGCGCCAGCAGTGAGTCAGGGGAACAGGGCCGTCAGCCCCAGCATTTT	CASSESGEQGRQPQHF
TRBV7-2	TRBJ2-3	TRBD2	NA	TGTGCCAGCAGCTTATCGGGACTAGCATCAGATACGCAGTATTTT	CASSLSGLASDTQYF
TRBV18	TRBJ1-4	NA	NA	TGTGCCAGCTCAGACCCCATGGGGGCACGAGAAAAACTGTTTTTT	CASSDPMGAREKLFF
TRBV11-2	TRBJ1-6	NA	NA	TGTGCCAGCAGCGCAGGAGGGTCGAATAATTCACCCCTCCACTTT	CASSAGGSNNSPLHF
TRBV3-1/TRBV3-2	TRBJ2-7	TRBD1	NA	TGTGCCAGCAGGAAGAAAACGGGACAGGGGATCTACGAGCAGTACTTC	CASRKKTGQGIYEQYF
TRBV19	TRBJ1-6	TRBD1	NA	TGTGCCACCCAGGGGGATAATTCACCCCTCCACTTT	CATQGDNSPLHF
TRBV28	TRBJ1-1	NA	NA	TGTGCCAGCAGCGTCTTCGGGAGCACTGAAGCTTTCTTT	CASSVFGSTEAFF
TRBV7-6	TRBJ2-2	TRBD2	NA	TGTGCCAGCAGCTTAAGCGGGGCGAACACCGGGGAGCTGTTTTTT	CASSLSGANTGELFF
TRBV30	TRBJ2-2	TRBD2	NA	TGTGCCTGGCCTGGGCAGGGAGGGACCACCGGGGAGCTGTTTTTT	CAWPGQGGTTGELFF
TRBV2	TRBJ2-1	NA	NA	TGTGCCAGCAGTGAAATGGGTACTAGTAACGCTGAGCAGTTCTTC	CASSEMGTSNAEQFF
TRBV5-5	TRBJ2-2	NA	NA	TGTGCCAGCATACAATCGGGGGTCCCCGGGGAGCTGTTTTTT	CASIQSGVPGELFF
TRBV5-8	TRBJ1-6	NA	NA	TGTGCCAGCAGCCAAATGCCTGGAGACTATAATTCACCCCTCCACTTT	CASSQMPGDYNSPLHF
TRBV6-5	TRBJ1-2	NA	NA	TGTGCCAGCAGCCCGGGGGGACCCGGAGGCTACACCTTC	CASSPGGPGGYTF
TRBV5-6	TRBJ1-2	TRBD1	once	TGTGCCAGCAGCTTGGCAGGGGGCGCCGGCTATGGCTACACCTTC	CASSLAGGAGYGYTF
TRBV6-5	TRBJ1-1	TRBD1	NA	TGTGCCAGCAGAGCAGGACAGGGGGCGATTAAGGCTTTCTTT	CASRAGQGAIKAFF
TRBV28	TRBJ2-3	NA	NA	TGTGCCAGCAGTTTAGCGGGCTACACGCAGTATTTT	CASSLAGYTQYF
TRBV30	TRBJ1-5	TRBD1	NA	TGTGCCTGGAATGCTGACAGGGGGCGTCAGCCCCAGCATTTT	CAWNADRGRQPQHF